This T cell receptor beta chain was identified during a study of beta chain bispecific antibodies for T cell cancers. The study, taken as a whole, reports: In these mixed samples, most targeted TRBV reads derived from the leukemia cell line. Versus anti-CD19, anti-TRBV12 exposure cut the TRBV12-3 share of TRBV signal by approximately 99%.

T cells were expanded from blood mononuclear cells for about three days with anti-CD3 OKT3 or CD3/CD28 beads. TCRdb independently ran MiXCR on the 5' RACE reads; one entry per CDR3 protein. The sample includes tens of thousands of distinct CDR3 sequences, approximately 2.2% seen only once; the top ten take about 5%. This clonotype has at least ten counts. What it recognizes is unknown. The CDR3 totals 14 residues. This sequence was found in a human donor in good health. Some clones in this sample may be carry-over from other donors' samples. The gene calls are TRBV21-1 and TRBJ2-1. TRBV21-1 is classified as a pseudogene. This material consisted of healthy donor T cells cultured with leukemia cells, taken from a culture containing a bispecific antibody targeting TCR Vbeta12. CDR3 sequence (DNA): TGTGCCAGCAGCGGAATTAGCTCCTACAATGAGCAGTTCTTC. Translating gives CASSGISSYNEQFF.